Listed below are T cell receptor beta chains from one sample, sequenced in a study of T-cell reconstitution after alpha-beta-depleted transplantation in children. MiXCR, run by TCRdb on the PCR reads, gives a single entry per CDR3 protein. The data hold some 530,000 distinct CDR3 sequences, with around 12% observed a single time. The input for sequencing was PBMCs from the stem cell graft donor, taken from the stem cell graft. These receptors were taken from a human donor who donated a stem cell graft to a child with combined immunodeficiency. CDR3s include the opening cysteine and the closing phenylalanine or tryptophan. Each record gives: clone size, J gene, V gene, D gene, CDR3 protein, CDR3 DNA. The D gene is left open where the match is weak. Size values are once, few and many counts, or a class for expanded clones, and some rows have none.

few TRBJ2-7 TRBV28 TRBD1 CASSIPGQPPAYEQYF TGTGCCAGCAGTATACCGGGACAGCCACCGGCCTACGAGCAGTACTTC
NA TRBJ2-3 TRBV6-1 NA CASSEMWSTDTQYF TGTGCCAGCAGTGAAATGTGGAGCACAGATACGCAGTATTTT
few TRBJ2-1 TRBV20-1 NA CSARERLTGEQFF TGCAGTGCTAGAGAGCGCCTGACGGGGGAGCAGTTCTTC
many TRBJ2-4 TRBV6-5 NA CASSSNTRSKNIQYF TGTGCCAGCAGTTCTAACACCCGCTCCAAAAACATTCAGTACTTC
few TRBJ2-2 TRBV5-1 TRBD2 CASSLVPGLAGGTTGELFF TGCGCCAGCAGCCTTGTGCCGGGACTAGCGGGAGGGACCACCGGGGAGCTGTTTTTT
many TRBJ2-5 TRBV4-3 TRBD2 CASSPSTSGGLQETQYF TGCGCCAGCAGCCCCTCGACTAGCGGGGGCCTCCAAGAGACCCAGTACTTC
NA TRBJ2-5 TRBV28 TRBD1 CASSLYGTGRQETQYF TGTGCCAGCAGTTTATATGGGACAGGACGGCAAGAGACCCAGTACTTC
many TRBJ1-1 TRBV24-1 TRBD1 CATSETSTGRAFF TGTGCCACCAGTGAAACCTCGACAGGGAGAGCTTTCTTT
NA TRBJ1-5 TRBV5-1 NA CASSLGGTEYQPQHF TGCGCCAGCAGCTTGGGTGGCACAGAGTATCAGCCCCAGCATTTT
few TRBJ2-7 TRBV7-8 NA CASSPLLRTPLYEQYF TGTGCCAGCAGCCCCCTCTTGAGGACTCCCCTCTACGAGCAGTACTTC
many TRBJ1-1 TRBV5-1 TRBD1 CASSLDGTAQNTEAFF TGCGCCAGCAGCTTGGATGGGACAGCTCAGAACACTGAAGCTTTCTTT
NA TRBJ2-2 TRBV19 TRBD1 CASSLKQGAFSNTGELFF TGTGCCAGTAGTTTAAAACAGGGGGCCTTTTCGAACACCGGGGAGCTGTTTTTT
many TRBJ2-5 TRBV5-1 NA CASSRLRTARKTQYF TGCGCCAGCAGCAGGCTGAGGACAGCACGGAAGACCCAGTACTTC
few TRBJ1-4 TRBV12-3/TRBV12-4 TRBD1 CASSLGDRGREKLFF TGTGCCAGCAGTCTCGGGGACAGGGGGCGGGAAAAACTGTTTTTT
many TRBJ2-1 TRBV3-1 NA CASSYDGVSGHEQFF TGTGCCAGCAGCTACGACGGGGTATCGGGGCATGAGCAGTTCTTC
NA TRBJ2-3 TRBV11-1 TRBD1 CASSAWTGAWDTDTQYF TGTGCCAGCAGCGCCTGGACAGGGGCTTGGGACACAGATACGCAGTATTTT
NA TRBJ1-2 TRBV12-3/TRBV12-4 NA CASSQTGRTAANYGYTF TGTGCCAGCAGCCAAACCGGGAGAACAGCCGCTAACTATGGCTACACCTTC
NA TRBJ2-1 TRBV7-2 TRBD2 CASSSYAGGFPPEQFF TGTGCCAGCAGCTCATATGCGGGGGGATTCCCTCCGGAGCAGTTCTTC
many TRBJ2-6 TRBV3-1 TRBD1 CASSQPTGDSGANVLTF TGTGCCAGCAGCCAACCGACAGGGGACTCTGGGGCCAACGTCCTGACTTTC
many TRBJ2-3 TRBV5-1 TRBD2 CASSYGLAGGTDTQYF TGCGCCAGCAGCTACGGACTAGCGGGAGGAACAGATACGCAGTATTTT
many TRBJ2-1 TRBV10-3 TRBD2 CAISLIAGTLDNEQFF TGTGCCATCAGTCTGATAGCGGGGACACTCGACAATGAGCAGTTCTTC
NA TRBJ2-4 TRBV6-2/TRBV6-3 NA CASSYSSLTGMGAKNIQYF TGTGCCAGCAGTTACTCGTCCCTCACCGGGATGGGGGCCAAAAACATTCAGTACTTC
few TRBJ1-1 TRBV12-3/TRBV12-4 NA CASSLVSGLRTEAFF TGTGCCAGCAGTTTAGTCTCCGGGTTGCGAACTGAAGCTTTCTTT
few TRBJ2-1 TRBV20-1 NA CSATPAATSSYNEQFF TGCAGTGCTACCCCAGCGGCGACAAGCTCCTACAATGAGCAGTTCTTC
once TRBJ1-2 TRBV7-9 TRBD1 CASSPRTGDNYGYTF TGTGCCAGCAGCCCCCGGACAGGGGATAACTATGGCTACACCTTC
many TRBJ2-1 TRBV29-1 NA CSVEGSHNEQFF TGCAGCGTTGAAGGGTCCCACAATGAGCAGTTCTTC
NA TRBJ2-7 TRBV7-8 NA CASRFPLVSYEQYF TGTGCCAGCAGATTCCCACTAGTCTCCTACGAGCAGTACTTC
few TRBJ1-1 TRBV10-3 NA CAISEIGGTEAFF TGTGCCATCAGTGAAATTGGGGGCACTGAAGCTTTCTTT
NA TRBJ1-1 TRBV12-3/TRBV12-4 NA CHKLGASTEAFF TGTCATAAACTAGGGGCGAGCACTGAAGCTTTCTTT
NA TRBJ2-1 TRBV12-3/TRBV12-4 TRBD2 CASKSSGRQSSYNEQFF TGTGCCAGCAAATCGAGCGGGAGACAGAGCTCCTACAATGAGCAGTTCTTC